This T cell receptor (beta chain) was observed in a study of T cell responses to AZD1222 COVID-19 vaccine. Clones were read by immunoSEQ multiplex PCR, and TCRdb kept only the in-frame ones, dropping some. The sample holds 85,000 to 120,000 clones; 70% to 90% are singletons and the top ten take around 5.1%. Germline lookup yields CDR1 GTSNPN and CDR2 SVGIG (reference sequence). The CDR3 extends over 14 amino acids. The V segment lost 5 bases and the J segment 2 bases; nucleotides outside the gene matches: 5. A word on this clone: The antigen remains unidentified.

Study-wide results and limits: Spike-specific TCR breadth and depth were elevated following two AZD1222 doses. CD4 TCRs linked to vaccination spanned spike, dominating at 160-218 and 743-854.

The sample here was peripheral blood, taken on day 0 of AZD1222 vaccination. This receptor was obtained from an adult in good health. V is TRBV30 and J is TRBJ1-2; TRBD1 agrees at 10 bases. The DNA for the CDR3 is TGTGCCTGGGAAGGGGACAGGGGAAACTATGGCTACACCTTC. As protein: CAWEGDRGNYGYTF.